This T cell receptor beta chain stems from a study of T-cell memory formation after mild COVID-19. Study information: TCR clusters were largely donor specific. Whole-study results and caveats: There was a balanced CD4/CD8 profile in clones contracting day 15 to 85, and later expanders leaned CD4+. Some clones that responded were present in memory (sampled pre-infection), which suggests cross-reactive memory joined.

Comments on this clonotype: Antigen unknown.

After 5'RACE with constant-segment primers, TCR alpha and TCR beta cDNA libraries carrying sample barcodes and UMIs were obtained. TCRdb reprocessed the 5' RACE reads with MiXCR, giving one entry per CDR3 protein. The sample lists hundreds of thousands of distinct CDR3 sequences, approximately 19% seen once, with around 12% in the top ten. The CDR3 extends over 14 amino acids. The V gene lost 3 bases and the J gene lost 5 bases, with 14 bases spanning the gap. CDR1 is DFQATT and CDR2 is SNEGSKA in the germline V gene (reference sequence). The sample comprised PBMCs or a T cell subset sorted from them (not recorded which). The chain uses TRBV20-1 and TRBJ2-1; no reliable D call. The receptor was isolated from an adult woman who had mild COVID-19 (a few samples of this study predate the infection). Cell type and time point are not known. This CDR3 is CSARSALEDNEQFF. The CDR3, as DNA: TGCAGTGCTAGGAGCGCCTTAGAAGACAATGAGCAGTTCTTC.